The rows below give T cell receptor beta chains drawn from one sample of a study of T-cell memory formation after mild COVID-19. TCRdb called the 5' RACE reads again in MiXCR, with one record for every CDR3 protein. The table has about 100,000 distinct CDR3 sequences, under 15% seen once. The sample was PBMCs or a T cell subset sorted from them (not recorded which). These receptors all stem from a man aged 18 to 29 who had mild COVID-19 (a few samples of this study predate the infection). Cell type and time point are not known. CDR3s include the opening cysteine and the closing phenylalanine or tryptophan. Each record gives: CDR3 length, clone size, V gene, J gene, D gene, CDR3 protein, CDR3 DNA. A D gene is named only where the DNA matches it firmly. Only some rows state a clone size, as once, few, many or a class for expanded clones.

>14|few|TRBV12-3/TRBV12-4|TRBJ2-7|NA
CASSRGSRSYEQYF
TGTGCCAGCAGTCGGGGGTCGAGGTCCTACGAGCAGTACTTC
>15|many|TRBV7-2|TRBJ2-1|TRBD2
CASSSGGGTYNEQFF
TGTGCCAGCAGCTCGGGCGGGGGGACCTACAATGAGCAGTTCTTC
>12|few|TRBV6-7|TRBJ2-5|NA
CASRVEQETQYF
TGTGCCAGCAGAGTAGAACAAGAGACCCAGTACTTC
>16|many|TRBV6-5|TRBJ1-1|TRBD1
CASSGGQSVGNTEAFF
TGTGCCAGCAGTGGGGGACAGAGCGTCGGGAACACTGAAGCTTTCTTT
>17|NA|TRBV7-2|TRBJ2-1|NA
CASSFRPESDSYNEQFF
TGTGCCAGCAGCTTCCGTCCTGAGTCGGACTCCTACAATGAGCAGTTCTTC
>15|many|TRBV6-5|TRBJ2-1|TRBD2
CASSYAGGSYNEQFF
TGTGCCAGCAGTTACGCGGGGGGGTCCTACAATGAGCAGTTCTTC
>16|NA|TRBV4-1|TRBJ2-5|TRBD2
CASSQGASGGAKTQYF
TGCGCCAGCAGCCAGGGGGCTAGCGGGGGCGCGAAGACCCAGTACTTC
>17|NA|TRBV9|TRBJ2-5|TRBD2
CASSVPLAGGTRETQYF
TGTGCCAGCAGCGTCCCCCTAGCGGGGGGAACGCGAGAGACCCAGTACTTC
>16|few|TRBV3-1|TRBJ1-1|TRBD1
CASSPSADRGDTEAFF
TGTGCCAGCAGCCCTTCCGCGGACAGGGGGGACACTGAAGCTTTCTTT
>14|few|TRBV4-1|TRBJ1-1|NA
CASSHNSLNTEAFF
TGCGCCAGCAGCCACAACAGCTTGAACACTGAAGCTTTCTTT
>15|many|TRBV4-3|TRBJ2-3|NA
CASSQGPTSTDTQYF
TGCGCCAGCAGCCAGGGACCCACTAGCACAGATACGCAGTATTTT
>12|NA|TRBV14|TRBJ2-2|NA
CASSPGSRELFF
TGTGCCAGCAGCCCAGGCTCCCGGGAGCTGTTTTTT
>12|NA|TRBV5-4|TRBJ2-7|NA
CASSQTGFEQYF
TGTGCCAGCAGCCAAACAGGGTTCGAGCAGTACTTC
>15|few|TRBV9|TRBJ2-5|NA
CASSVGLFSVETQYF
TGTGCCAGCAGCGTAGGTCTATTTTCAGTAGAGACCCAGTACTTC
>17|many|TRBV4-3|TRBJ2-5|TRBD1
CASSQELGQTVQETQYF
TGCGCCAGCAGCCAAGAGTTGGGACAGACTGTCCAAGAGACCCAGTACTTC
>14|few|TRBV7-9|TRBJ2-3|NA
CASSDVGTTDTQYF
TGTGCCAGCAGCGATGTTGGTACCACAGATACGCAGTATTTT
>14|NA|TRBV12-3/TRBV12-4|TRBJ2-7|TRBD1
CASSPSWTGLEQYF
TGTGCCAGCAGTCCTTCATGGACAGGGCTGGAGCAGTACTTC
>13|few|TRBV25-1|TRBJ2-3|NA
CATSPNPTDTQYF
TGTGCCACCAGTCCAAACCCCACAGATACGCAGTATTTT
>18|few|TRBV7-2|TRBJ2-7|NA
CASSWTHRLLDHPSEQYF
TGTGCCAGCAGCTGGACCCACCGACTATTGGACCACCCCTCCGAGCAGTACTTC
>15|few|TRBV4-1|TRBJ2-7|TRBD1
CASSLWTGGSYEQYF
TGCGCCAGCAGCCTGTGGACAGGGGGTAGCTACGAGCAGTACTTC
>13|NA|TRBV3-1|TRBJ1-5|NA
CASSHSGWQPQHF
TGTGCCAGCAGCCATTCGGGGTGGCAGCCCCAGCATTTT
>14|NA|TRBV5-4|TRBJ1-4|TRBD1
CASSHRQGSEKLFF
TGTGCCAGCAGCCACCGACAGGGCAGTGAAAAACTGTTTTTT
>12|NA|TRBV12-3/TRBV12-4|TRBJ2-1|NA
CASSLKGFEQFF
TGTGCCAGCAGTTTAAAGGGCTTTGAGCAGTTCTTC
>16|NA|TRBV7-9|TRBJ1-3|NA
CASSSYHMSSGNTIYF
TGTGCCAGCAGCTCCTACCACATGAGCTCTGGAAACACCATATATTTT
>15|few|TRBV9|TRBJ1-2|TRBD1
CASSVGTGGDYGYTF
TGTGCCAGCAGCGTAGGGACAGGAGGGGACTATGGCTACACCTTC
>16|many|TRBV19|TRBJ2-3|TRBD1
CASSLAGTGSTDTQYF
TGTGCCAGTAGTCTCGCCGGGACAGGGAGCACAGATACGCAGTATTTT
>12|few|TRBV13|TRBJ2-3|NA
CASSPLGDTQYF
TGTGCCAGCAGCCCCCTGGGAGATACGCAGTATTTT
>13|NA|TRBV5-1|TRBJ2-7|NA
CASSLERAYEQYF
TGCGCCAGCAGCTTGGAAAGGGCCTACGAGCAGTACTTC
>14|few|TRBV29-1|TRBJ1-2|NA
CSSEGGEGIYGYTF
TGCAGCTCAGAAGGGGGGGAAGGGATCTATGGCTACACCTTC
>12|medium-sized|TRBV4-1|TRBJ2-2|NA
CASSQGTGELFF
TGTGCCAGCAGCCAGGGAACCGGGGAGCTGTTTTTT
>14|few|TRBV7-8|TRBJ2-5|NA
CASRLTGIQETQYF
TGTGCCAGCAGACTTACAGGAATCCAAGAGACCCAGTACTTC
>14|NA|TRBV29-1|TRBJ2-1|TRBD2
CSVVIGSGGNEQFF
TGCAGCGTTGTTATCGGTAGCGGGGGGAATGAGCAGTTCTTC
>15|NA|TRBV3-1|TRBJ2-5|TRBD2
CASSQAGGGQETQYF
TGTGCCAGCAGCCAAGCGGGGGGTGGTCAAGAGACCCAGTACTTC
>15|many|TRBV4-3|TRBJ1-2|NA
CASSQEKGLVYGYTF
TGCGCCAGCAGCCAAGAAAAGGGACTCGTCTATGGCTACACCTTC
>12|NA|TRBV7-9|TRBJ2-1|NA
CASSPEVHEQFF
TGTGCCAGCAGCCCAGAGGTCCACGAGCAGTTCTTC
>11|NA|TRBV6-2/TRBV6-3|TRBJ2-3|NA
CASSYPDTQYF
TGTGCCAGCAGTTATCCAGATACGCAGTATTTT
>17|NA|TRBV7-6|TRBJ2-1|TRBD2
CASSLGLAGVSYNEQFF
TGTGCCAGCAGCTTAGGACTAGCGGGGGTTTCCTACAATGAGCAGTTCTTC
>14|NA|TRBV5-1|TRBJ2-3|NA
CASSLELEGDTQYF
TGCGCCAGCAGCTTGGAGCTCGAGGGAGATACGCAGTATTTT
>13|NA|TRBV7-9|TRBJ2-7|NA
CASRDESSYEQYF
TGTGCCAGCAGAGACGAGAGCTCCTACGAGCAGTACTTC
>16|NA|TRBV4-2|TRBJ2-7|NA
CASSQDWRGPSYEQYF
TGTGCCAGCAGCCAAGACTGGCGGGGGCCCTCCTACGAGCAGTACTTC
>18|few|TRBV27|TRBJ1-5|TRBD1
CASSHTGTGLYRWQPQHF
TGTGCCAGCAGTCACACCGGGACAGGGTTGTATCGATGGCAGCCCCAGCATTTT
>12|NA|TRBV7-9|TRBJ2-7|NA
CASSSLVDEQYF
TGTGCCAGCAGCTCACTAGTGGACGAGCAGTACTTC
>14|few|TRBV7-9|TRBJ1-1|NA
CASSPTEMNTEAFF
TGTGCCAGCAGCCCGACAGAGATGAACACTGAAGCTTTCTTT
>12|NA|TRBV24-1|TRBJ2-5|NA
CATSDSQETQYF
TGTGCCACCAGTGATTCTCAAGAGACCCAGTACTTC
>15|NA|TRBV9|TRBJ2-1|NA
CASSVGGGHHNEQFF
TGTGCCAGCAGCGTAGGTGGGGGGCACCACAATGAGCAGTTCTTC
>14|NA|TRBV6-5|TRBJ1-5|NA
CASSSFVGHQPQHF
TGTGCCAGCAGCTCTTTTGTCGGTCATCAGCCCCAGCATTTT
>15|few|TRBV4-1|TRBJ2-3|NA
CASSQGPAVADTQYF
TGCGCCAGCAGCCAAGGTCCTGCGGTCGCAGATACGCAGTATTTT
>14|few|TRBV4-3|TRBJ1-6|NA
CASSPGHYNSPLHF
TGCGCCAGCAGCCCGGGACACTATAATTCACCCCTCCACTTT
>16|many|TRBV6-5|TRBJ1-1|NA
CASSYSSTKRPPEAFF
TGTGCCAGCAGTTACTCGAGTACTAAAAGGCCCCCTGAAGCTTTCTTT
>16|few|TRBV27|TRBJ1-4|NA
CASSYLPGPTNEKLFF
TGTGCCAGCAGTTACCTACCGGGTCCAACTAATGAAAAACTGTTTTTT
>14|few|TRBV5-1|TRBJ2-7|NA
CASSFAGALVEQYF
TGCGCCAGCAGCTTCGCAGGGGCTCTGGTTGAGCAGTACTTC
>15|NA|TRBV6-1|TRBJ1-1|NA
CASMVEGRTNTEAFF
TGTGCCAGCATGGTTGAGGGACGGACGAACACTGAAGCTTTCTTT
>15|many|TRBV11-2|TRBJ1-3|NA
CASSLLSRTGNTIYF
TGTGCCAGCAGCTTACTCTCTCGGACTGGAAACACCATATATTTT
>17|many|TRBV5-1|TRBJ2-3|TRBD2
CASSLEGTSGGADTQYF
TGCGCCAGCAGCTTGGAGGGGACTAGCGGGGGCGCAGATACGCAGTATTTT
>15|few|TRBV6-5|TRBJ1-4|NA
CASSFGSGGDEKLFF
TGTGCCAGCAGTTTTGGGAGTGGGGGGGATGAAAAACTGTTTTTT
>12|NA|TRBV7-9|TRBJ2-1|NA
CASSLGPDEQFF
TGTGCCAGCAGCCTAGGCCCGGATGAGCAGTTCTTC
>14|NA|TRBV5-4|TRBJ1-6|NA
CASSGDGYNSPLHF
TGTGCCAGCAGCGGGGACGGCTATAATTCACCCCTCCACTTT
>15|few|TRBV7-9|TRBJ2-4|NA
CASSPPAGGISPSPF
TGTGCCAGCAGCCCCCCAGCCGGGGGAATAAGCCCATCGCCCTTC
>15|NA|TRBV5-6|TRBJ1-5|NA
CASSLDGYSNQPQHF
TGTGCCAGCAGCTTGGACGGCTATAGCAATCAGCCCCAGCATTTT